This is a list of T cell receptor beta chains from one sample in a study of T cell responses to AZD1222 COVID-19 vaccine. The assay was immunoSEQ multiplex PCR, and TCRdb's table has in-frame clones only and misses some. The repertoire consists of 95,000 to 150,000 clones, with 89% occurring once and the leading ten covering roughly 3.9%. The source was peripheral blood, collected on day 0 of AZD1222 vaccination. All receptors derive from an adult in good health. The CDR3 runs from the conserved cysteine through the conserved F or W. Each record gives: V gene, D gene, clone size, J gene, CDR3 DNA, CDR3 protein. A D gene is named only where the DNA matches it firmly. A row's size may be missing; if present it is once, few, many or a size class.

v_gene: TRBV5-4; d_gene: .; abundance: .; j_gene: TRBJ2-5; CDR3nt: TGTGCCAGCCTCGGACCCGGATCCTCCCAGTACTTC; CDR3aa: CASLGPGSSQYF
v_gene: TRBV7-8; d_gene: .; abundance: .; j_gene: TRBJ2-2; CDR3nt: TGTGCCAGCAGCTTAGTCTCGGGTTGGACCGGGGAGCTGTTTTTT; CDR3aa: CASSLVSGWTGELFF
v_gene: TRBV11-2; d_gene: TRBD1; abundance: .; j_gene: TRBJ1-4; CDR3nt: TGTGCCAGCAGCCAAAGCCGCGACAGGGAAGGAGAAAAACTGTTTTTT; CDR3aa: CASSQSRDREGEKLFF
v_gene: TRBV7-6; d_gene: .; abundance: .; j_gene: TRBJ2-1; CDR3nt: TGTGCCAGCAGCAGAGACGGGGGCTCAACCTACAATGAGCAGTTCTTC; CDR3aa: CASSRDGGSTYNEQFF
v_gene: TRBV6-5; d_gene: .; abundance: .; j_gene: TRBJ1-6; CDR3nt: TGTGCCAGCAGTTACTCAGGCAGGGGCCCTTCACCCCTCCACTTT; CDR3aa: CASSYSGRGPSPLHF
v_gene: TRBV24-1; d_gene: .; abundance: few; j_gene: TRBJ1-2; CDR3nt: TGTGCCACCAGCCAAGGGGACGGGGCTCGAGGCGGCTACACCTTC; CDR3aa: CATSQGDGARGGYTF
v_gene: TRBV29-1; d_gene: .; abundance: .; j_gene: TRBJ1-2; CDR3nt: TGCAGCGCCGGGTATAAGGGGGATGGCTACACCTTC; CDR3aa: CSAGYKGDGYTF
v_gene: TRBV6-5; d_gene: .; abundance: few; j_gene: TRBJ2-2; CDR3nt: TGTGCCAGCAGTTACTCGCTAGCCACCGGGCCCGGGGAGCTGTTTTTT; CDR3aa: CASSYSLATGPGELFF
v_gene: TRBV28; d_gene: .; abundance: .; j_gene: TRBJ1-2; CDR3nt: TGTGCCAGCAGTTTATGGGGGGCGCGGGATCCTGGCTACACCTTC; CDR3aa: CASSLWGARDPGYTF
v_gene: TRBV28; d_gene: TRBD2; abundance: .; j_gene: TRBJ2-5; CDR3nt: TGTGCCAGCAGCCCCGGGGCTAGCGGCAAGCAAGAGACCCAGTACTTC; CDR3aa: CASSPGASGKQETQYF
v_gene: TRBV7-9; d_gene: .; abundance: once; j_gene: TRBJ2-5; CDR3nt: TGTGCCAGCAGCGTTGGGCAGGGTGCAGAGACCCAGTACTTC; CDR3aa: CASSVGQGAETQYF
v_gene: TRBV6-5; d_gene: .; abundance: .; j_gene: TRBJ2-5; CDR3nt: TGTGCCAGCCGGGGAGGCTTAACTGCGGAGACCCAGTACTTC; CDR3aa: CASRGGLTAETQYF
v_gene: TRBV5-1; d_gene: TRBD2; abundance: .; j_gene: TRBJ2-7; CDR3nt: TGCGCCAGCAGCTTAAGCGGGGGCTCCTACGAGCAGTACTTC; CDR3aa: CASSLSGGSYEQYF
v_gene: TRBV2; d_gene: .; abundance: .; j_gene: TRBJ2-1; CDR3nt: TGTGCCAGCAGTCCCGCGAGCTCCTACAATGAGCAGTTCTTC; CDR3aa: CASSPASSYNEQFF
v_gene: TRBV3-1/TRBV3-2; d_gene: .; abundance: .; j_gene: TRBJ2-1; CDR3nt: TGTGCCAGCAGCCACAGGGTCGACCACAATGAGCAGTTCTTC; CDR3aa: CASSHRVDHNEQFF
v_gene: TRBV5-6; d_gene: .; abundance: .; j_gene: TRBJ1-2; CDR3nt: TGTGCCAGCAGCCCTCGGACTTTCGCCGCTACTAACTATGGCTACACCTTC; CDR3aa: CASSPRTFAATNYGYTF
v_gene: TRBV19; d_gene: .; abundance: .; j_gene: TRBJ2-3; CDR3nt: TGTGCCAGTAGTAAACGGGCCCCTTCCACAGATACGCAGTATTTT; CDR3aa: CASSKRAPSTDTQYF
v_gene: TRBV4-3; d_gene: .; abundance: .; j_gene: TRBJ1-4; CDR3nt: TGCGCCAGCAGCCAAGACGCCAGTGTGAGGACTAATGAAAAACTGTTTTTT; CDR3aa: CASSQDASVRTNEKLFF
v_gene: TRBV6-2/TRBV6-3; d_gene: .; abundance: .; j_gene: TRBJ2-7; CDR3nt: TGTGCCAGCAGTTACTCGATTCGGGACTCCTACGAGCAGTACTTC; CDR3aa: CASSYSIRDSYEQYF
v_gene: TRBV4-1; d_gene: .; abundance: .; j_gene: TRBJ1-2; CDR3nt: TGCGCCAGCAGCCCGCTCTCACGGGGTTCTGGCTACACCTTC; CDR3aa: CASSPLSRGSGYTF
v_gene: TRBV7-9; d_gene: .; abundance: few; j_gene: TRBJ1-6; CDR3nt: TGTGCCAGCAGCTCCCGGGCCAATTCACCCCTCCACTTT; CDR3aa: CASSSRANSPLHF
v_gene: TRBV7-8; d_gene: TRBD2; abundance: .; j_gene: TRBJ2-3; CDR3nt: TGTGCCAGCAGCTTCATTAGCGGGGGTATCACAGATACGCAGTATTTT; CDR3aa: CASSFISGGITDTQYF
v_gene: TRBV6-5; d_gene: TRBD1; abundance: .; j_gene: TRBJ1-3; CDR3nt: TGTGCCAGCAGCCGACAGGGATTTTATGGAAACACCATATATTTT; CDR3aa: CASSRQGFYGNTIYF
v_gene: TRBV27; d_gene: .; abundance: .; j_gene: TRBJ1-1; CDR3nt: TGTGCCAGCAGTTTTAGAGGGGGTTTGGCTGAAGCTTTCTTT; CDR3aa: CASSFRGGLAEAFF
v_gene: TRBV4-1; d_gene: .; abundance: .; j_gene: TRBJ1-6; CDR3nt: TGCGCCAGCAGCCAATTCGGGGGAATCGGGGTTTATAATTCACCCCTCCACTTT; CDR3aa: CASSQFGGIGVYNSPLHF
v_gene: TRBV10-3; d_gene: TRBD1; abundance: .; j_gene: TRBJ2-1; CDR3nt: TGTGCCATCAGTCCCACAGGGGACAATGAGCAGTTCTTC; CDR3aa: CAISPTGDNEQFF
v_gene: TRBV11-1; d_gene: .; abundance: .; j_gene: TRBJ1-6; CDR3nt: TGTGCCAGCAGCTTCTCCGGTTCACCCCTCCACTTT; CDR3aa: CASSFSGSPLHF
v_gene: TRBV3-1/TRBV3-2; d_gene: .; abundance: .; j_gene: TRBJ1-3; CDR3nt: TGTGCCAGCAGCCAAGAAGGGTTCCGCTCTGGAAACACCATATATTTT; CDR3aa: CASSQEGFRSGNTIYF
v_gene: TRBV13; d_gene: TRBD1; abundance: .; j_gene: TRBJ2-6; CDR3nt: TGTGCCAGCAGCTCAGACACCCCCGGGACAGGCCCAAGCTCTGGGGCCAACGTCCTGACTTTC; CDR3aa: CASSSDTPGTGPSSGANVLTF
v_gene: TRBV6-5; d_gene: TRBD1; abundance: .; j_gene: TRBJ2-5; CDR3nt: TGTGCCAGCAGTTACAGGTCTCAGGGGGCGGGAGAGACCCAGTACTTC; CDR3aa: CASSYRSQGAGETQYF
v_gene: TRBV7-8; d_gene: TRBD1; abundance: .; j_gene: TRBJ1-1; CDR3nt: TGTGCCAGCAGCCCCCAGGGGGCCGGGAACACTGAAGCTTTCTTT; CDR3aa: CASSPQGAGNTEAFF
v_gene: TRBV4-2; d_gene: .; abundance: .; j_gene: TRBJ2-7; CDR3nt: TGTGCCAGCAGCCAAGAGACCTCTCGTGGTTCCTACGAGCAGTACTTC; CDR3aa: CASSQETSRGSYEQYF
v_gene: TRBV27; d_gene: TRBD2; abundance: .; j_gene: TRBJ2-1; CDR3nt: TGTGCCAGCAGTTTACCCGGCGGGAGGGTGAATGAGCAGTTCTTC; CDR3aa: CASSLPGGRVNEQFF
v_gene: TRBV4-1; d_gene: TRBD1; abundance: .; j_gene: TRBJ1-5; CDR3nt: TGCGCCAGCAGCCAAGCGGGACAGCCGTTAATTAGCAATCAGCCCCAGCATTTT; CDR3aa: CASSQAGQPLISNQPQHF
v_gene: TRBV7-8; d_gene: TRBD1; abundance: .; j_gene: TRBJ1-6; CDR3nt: TGTGCCAGCAGCCCGGGACAGAATAATTCACCCCTCCACTTT; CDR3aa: CASSPGQNNSPLHF
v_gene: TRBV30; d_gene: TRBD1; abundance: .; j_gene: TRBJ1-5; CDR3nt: TGTGCCTACGGGGCAGGGGGCAGTCAGCCCCAGCATTTT; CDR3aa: CAYGAGGSQPQHF